Listed here are 12 T cell receptor beta chains from one sample, sequenced in a study of regulatory T cells in long-lasting Graves disease. With iRepertoire HTBI primers and Arm-PCR of CDR3 regions, TCR beta libraries were built. In TCRdb, the multiplex PCR reads were re-called with MiXCR into one record per CDR3 protein. The data hold hundreds of thousands of distinct CDR3 sequences, with over 15% observed a single time. Time point here: newly diagnosed GD, antithyroid drugs for less than 3 months. The TCR library was made from RNA extracted from PBMCs. This sample also appeared in a second study, on T cells in Graves' hyperthyroidism and ophthalmopathy.

This specimen was peripheral blood mononuclear cells (PBMCs), taken at new diagnosis, from a patient treated with antithyroid drugs. The receptors come from a man aged 35 to 55 with Graves disease.

This clonotype was seen a few times. The chain recombines TRBV4-1 with TRBJ2-3; 8 bases line up with TRBD2. Germline V gene sequence: CDR1 MGHRA, CDR2 YSYEKL. The CDR3 sequence is 15 residues long. V trimming: 1 base; J trimming: 7 bases; junction bases outside the gene matches: 7. The CDR3 region is CASSQAGLGVHTQYF. The CDR3 DNA sequence: TGCGCCAGCAGCCAAGCGGGACTAGGGGTACATACGCAGTATTTT.

This clonotype was seen ten or more times. The rearrangement joins TRBV2 to TRBJ1-5; D perhaps matches TRBD1 (6 bases). This CDR3 comprises 12 residues. The germline V gene encodes CDR1 SNHLY and CDR2 FYNNEI. V gave up 7 bases and J gave up 7 bases, with 11 bases separating them. Here the CDR3 DNA reads TGTGCCAGCACCGGGGGCGAACAGCCCCAGCATTTT. It translates to CASTGGEQPQHF.

This clonotype was found a few times. The chain uses TRBV27 and TRBJ2-2, with 8 bases identical to TRBD2. V trimming: 6 bases; J trimming: 4 bases; junction bases outside the gene matches: 10. The V gene's germline CDR1 is MNHEY and CDR2 SMNVEV (reference sequence). This CDR3 has 16 amino acids. The CDR3 is CASRQRGGLSTGELFF. The CDR3 DNA reads TGTGCCAGCAGGCAACGGGGGGGCCTGAGCACCGGGGAGCTGTTTTTT.

The chain has TRBV5-1 and TRBJ1-1; no definite D call. The CDR3 is 15 residues long. Germline V gene sequence: CDR1 SGHRS, CDR2 YFSETQ. V was cut by 0 bases and J by 6 bases, with 15 bases left in between. CDR3 region: CASSLVGGESAEAFF. The CDR3 bases are TGCGCCAGCAGCTTGGTGGGCGGTGAATCGGCTGAAGCTTTCTTT.

This clonotype was observed many times. The rearrangement joins TRBV12-3 or TRBV12-4 to TRBJ1-5; D is perhaps TRBD1 (5 bases). The CDR3 runs 13 residues. Deletions cut 7 bases from V and 1 base from J, with 8 bases between. The CDR3 sequence is CASTRGSNQPQHF. The CDR3 region has the DNA TGTGCCAGCACCCGGGGCAGCAATCAGCCCCAGCATTTT.

This clonotype occurred many times. V and J are TRBV5-1 and TRBJ2-3; D is possibly TRBD1 (6 bases). Trimming removed 4 bases at V and 0 bases at J, with 12 bases between. CDR3 size: 15 residues. The germline V gene has CDR1 SGHRS and CDR2 YFSETQ. The CDR3 region has the DNA TGCGCCAGCAGCAAGGGGGATTCTAGCACAGATACGCAGTATTTT. Protein: CASSKGDSSTDTQYF.

The chain combines TRBV24-1 with TRBJ2-3; the match to TRBD2 covers 9 bases. The junction had 15 bases not matched to a gene; V was cut back by 9 bases and J by 0 bases. Germline V gives CDR1 KGHDR, CDR2 SFDVKD. The CDR3 consists of 18 residues. CDR3 sequence: CATSSLSGSRTSTDTQYF. The DNA for the CDR3 is TGTGCCACCTCCTCCCTTAGCGGGAGTCGAACTAGCACAGATACGCAGTATTTT.

The chain has TRBV20-1 and TRBJ2-7, with D possibly TRBD2 on 6 matching bases. The CDR3 length is 12 residues. With 4 bases removed from V and 5 bases from J, the gap between germline ends came to 12 bases. CDR1 DFQATT and CDR2 SNEGSKA come from the germline V gene (reference sequence). The CDR3 is CSATGSGNEQYF. In DNA, the CDR3 is TGCAGTGCTACCGGGAGCGGCAACGAGCAGTACTTC.

In this sample, this clonotype turned up many times. The DNA of the CDR3 is TGTGCCAGCAGAGAACTAGCGGGGGGCCGAGGTGGATGGCAAGAGACCCAGTACTTC. This sequence encodes CASRELAGGRGGWQETQYF. The J gene is TRBJ2-5, the V gene TRBV2; 12 nucleotides agree with TRBD2. The ends lost 6 bases at V and 2 bases at J; junction bases unmatched: 16. The V gene's germline CDR1 is SNHLY and CDR2 FYNNEI. This CDR3 has 19 amino acids.

J is TRBJ1-5 and V is TRBV5-1; 7 bases align to TRBD1. J was trimmed by 7 bases and V by 4 bases; bases with no gene match: 11. Germline CDR1 reads SGHRS; CDR2 reads YFSETQ. This CDR3 contains 15 residues. DNA for the CDR3: TGCGCCAGCAGCCCTACAGGGGAACTAGAACAGCCCCAGCATTTT. Amino acids: CASSPTGELEQPQHF.

This chain uses TRBV7-2 with TRBJ2-2; 12 bases match TRBD2. CDR3 length: 14 residues. The ends lost 5 bases at V and 6 bases at J; junction bases unmatched: 1. Germline-derived CDR1 and CDR2 are SGHTA and FQGNSA. The CDR3 DNA follows: TGTGCCAGCAGCCGGACTAGCGGGGCCGGGGAGCTGTTTTTT. Translated: CASSRTSGAGELFF.

This clonotype was counted many times. The chain employs TRBV28 and TRBJ1-5; D not certain. Trimming cost V 7 bases and J 1 base, with 8 bases left between them. Germline V CDR1 and CDR2: MDHEN, SYDVKM. There are 13 residues in the CDR3. The CDR3 DNA reads as TGTGCCAGCATCCTGGGGAGCAATCAGCCCCAGCATTTT. Protein product: CASILGSNQPQHF.